This T cell receptor beta chain stems from a study of Graves' ophthalmopathy and Graves' hyperthyroidism. Investigators amplified TCR beta CDR3 regions from RNA transcripts. First-round RT-PCR employed HTBI primers, with a second-round multiplex PCR after it. TCRdb itself ran the multiplex PCR reads through MiXCR, one entry per CDR3 protein. Among some 1.1 million distinct CDR3 sequences, about 36% were seen once, and the ten largest hold approximately 10%. The length of the CDR3 is 14 residues. The germline V gene has CDR1 DFQATT and CDR2 SNEGSKA (reference sequence). V shed 3 bases and J shed 4 bases, with 16 bases lying between them. General study findings and limits: With a specificity of roughly 72% and a sensitivity of around 70%, the model predicted ophthalmopathy progression.

This clonotype was seen ten or more times. Its specificity is unknown. Sequencing was performed on peripheral blood or thyroid tissue (not recorded which). This clonotype was sampled from an adult man with Graves' hyperthyroidism. V usage is TRBV20-1 and J usage is TRBJ2-7; the D gene is possibly TRBD2 (7 bases). The CDR3 protein is CSASRGAGAYEQYF. CDR3 DNA sequence: TGCAGTGCTAGTCGCGGCGCGGGGGCATACGAGCAGTACTTC.